This entry describes one TCR beta chain. Antigen: not known. Trimming removed 10 bases from V and 3 bases from J; junction bases left unmatched: 6. This CDR3 has 12 residues. CDR1 LNHDA and CDR2 SQIVND come from the germline V gene (reference sequence). This specimen comes from a study of shared clonotypes between healthy human individuals. The naive CD8 subset, CD45RO-negative cells positively selected for CCR7, excluded terminally differentiated effector memory CD45RA+ cells. Repertoires were generated with immunoSEQ multiplex PCR, while TCRdb's copy carries only in-frame clones and drops some. The table shows about 2.1 million clones, with just over 90% occurring only once. Study conclusions and caveats: Expectations were that clonotype sharing among donors would be affected by sequencing depth.

Sequenced input: naive CD8+ T cells from PBMCs. This chain connects TRBV19 to TRBJ2-7, with TRBD1 matching 7 bases. This TCR was sampled from a young man in good health. Some clones in this sample may be carry-over from other donors' samples. CDR3 residues: CATAGTDYEQYF. CDR3 sequence (DNA): TGTGCCACCGCCGGGACAGACTACGAGCAGTACTTC.